This T cell receptor beta chain was retrieved from a study of cytomegalovirus exposure and HLA in healthy donors. As for this clone: As yet, its antigen is unknown.

Study conclusions and caveats: In a later analysis, HLA-C alleles had the fewest associated TCRs, DRB1 alleles the most.

Looked up from germline, CDR1 is SGHNT and CDR2 is YYREEE (reference sequence). CDR3 length: 15 amino acids. Trimming removed 4 bases from V and 3 bases from J; junction bases left unmatched: 10. Amplification used 60 Vbeta primers and 13 Jbeta primers. The data were produced by immunoSEQ multiplex PCR, yet TCRdb's version contains in-frame clones alone and is incomplete. The sample carries 170,000 or so clones, 77% recorded once. The rearrangement links TRBV5-4 to TRBJ2-7; 7 bases agree with TRBD1. The receptor comes from a woman aged 25 to 45 in good health and CMV-seropositive. The material sequenced was PBMCs. The CDR3 coding sequence is TGTGCCAGCAGCGTCCCCGACAGGGTAGACTACGAGCAGTACTTC. It specifies CASSVPDRVDYEQYF.